This T cell receptor (beta chain) derives from a study of CD8 T cells in ankylosing spondylitis. Quantitative 5'-RACE with molecular barcodes was used to make the TCR beta libraries. TCRdb redid the calling of the 5' RACE reads with MiXCR, one entry per CDR3 protein. The sample lists 150,000 to 200,000 distinct CDR3 sequences, about 16% seen once, with roughly 7.7% in the top ten. This clonotype has a count of ten or more. Antigen unknown. Germline trimming cut 3 bases from V and 3 bases from J; bases unmatched to any gene: 5. The CDR3 is 15 residues long. Looked up from germline, CDR1 is SGHRS and CDR2 is YFSETQ. Findings and limits, study-wide: As reported, disease-linked clones showed significant enrichment in matched ankylosing spondylitis synovial fluid. Certain motif variants had earlier appeared in reactive arthritis synovial fluid and blood.

Sequenced: blood, either unsorted or a sorted T cell fraction (not recorded which). The receptor's source is a male donor with ankylosing spondylitis or in good health (not recorded which). This chain connects TRBV5-1 to TRBJ2-3, with 9 positions matching TRBD1. CDR3 sequence reads: CASSSVDRGTDTQYF. In DNA form, the CDR3 reads TGCGCCAGCAGCTCGGTGGACAGGGGTACAGATACGCAGTATTTT.